Listed below are T cell receptor beta chains from one sample, sequenced in a study of blood T cell repertoires in COVID-19. TCRdb's copy holds only in-frame clones and misses some; the assay was immunoSEQ multiplex PCR. The sample lists tens of thousands of clones, about nine tenths occurring once. Sequenced sample: peripheral blood. The receptor set was obtained from a man aged 65 to 85 with active or convalescent COVID-19. The CDR3 runs from the conserved cysteine through the conserved F or W. A D gene is named only where the DNA matches it firmly. Size values are once, few and many counts, or a class for expanded clones, and some rows have none.

size: -; V: TRBV28; J: TRBJ1-2; D: -; DNA: TGTGCCAGCAGTTTATATGCAGGGGCGTCAGGCTACACCTTC; CDR3: CASSLYAGASGYTF
size: few; V: TRBV30; J: TRBJ1-2; D: -; DNA: TGTGCCTGGAGTGTACTCAGGACGGGGGGCTATGGCTACACCTTC; CDR3: CAWSVLRTGGYGYTF
size: -; V: TRBV4-3; J: TRBJ2-7; D: -; DNA: TGCGCCAGCAGCCCGGCCGGGACATTTGCCTACGAGCAGTACTTC; CDR3: CASSPAGTFAYEQYF
size: once; V: TRBV11-2; J: TRBJ2-1; D: -; DNA: TGTGCCAGCAGGATGGTCCTAAATTACAATGAGCAGTTCTTC; CDR3: CASRMVLNYNEQFF
size: -; V: TRBV28; J: TRBJ2-1; D: -; DNA: TGTGCCAGCAGTCTCAGCAGCCCCCGAGACATTCAGTTCTTC; CDR3: CASSLSSPRDIQFF
size: -; V: TRBV5-6; J: TRBJ1-1; D: TRBD1; DNA: TGTGCCAGCAGCACTGGAGAGGGGGCTGGGATAGGGACTGAAGCTTTCTTT; CDR3: CASSTGEGAGIGTEAFF
size: -; V: TRBV5-1; J: TRBJ1-4; D: -; DNA: TGCGCCAGCAGCTTGGGGGGAGGGGTAGATGGTGAAAAACTGTTTTTT; CDR3: CASSLGGGVDGEKLFF
size: -; V: TRBV28; J: TRBJ2-7; D: TRBD1; DNA: TGTGCCAGCAGCCTGGGGGGACAGGGCGACGAGCAGTACTTC; CDR3: CASSLGGQGDEQYF
size: -; V: TRBV15; J: TRBJ2-2; D: -; DNA: TGTGCCACCAGCAGGGCCATACAGGGTTACACCGGGGAGCTGTTTTTT; CDR3: CATSRAIQGYTGELFF
size: -; V: TRBV3-1/TRBV3-2; J: TRBJ1-2; D: TRBD1; DNA: TGTGCCAGCAGCCGAGGGACAGGGACCCCCATTAGGAACTATGGCTACACCTTC; CDR3: CASSRGTGTPIRNYGYTF